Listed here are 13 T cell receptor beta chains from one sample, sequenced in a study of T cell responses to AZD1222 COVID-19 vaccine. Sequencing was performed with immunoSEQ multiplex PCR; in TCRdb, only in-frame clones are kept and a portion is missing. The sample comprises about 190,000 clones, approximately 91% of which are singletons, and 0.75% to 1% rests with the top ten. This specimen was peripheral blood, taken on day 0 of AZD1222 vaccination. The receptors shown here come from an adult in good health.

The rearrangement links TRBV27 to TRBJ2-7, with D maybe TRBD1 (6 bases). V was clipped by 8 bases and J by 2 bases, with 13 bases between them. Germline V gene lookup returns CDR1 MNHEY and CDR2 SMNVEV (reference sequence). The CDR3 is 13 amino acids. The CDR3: CASWDGQTYEQYF. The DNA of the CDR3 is TGTGCCAGCTGGGATGGACAGACCTACGAGCAGTACTTC.

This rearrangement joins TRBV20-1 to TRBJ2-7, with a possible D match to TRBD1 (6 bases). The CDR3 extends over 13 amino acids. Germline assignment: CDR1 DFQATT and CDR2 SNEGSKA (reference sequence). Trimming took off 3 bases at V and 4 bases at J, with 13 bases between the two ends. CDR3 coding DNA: TGCAGTGCTAGTGACAGGCAGAAGTACGAGCAGTACTTC. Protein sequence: CSASDRQKYEQYF.

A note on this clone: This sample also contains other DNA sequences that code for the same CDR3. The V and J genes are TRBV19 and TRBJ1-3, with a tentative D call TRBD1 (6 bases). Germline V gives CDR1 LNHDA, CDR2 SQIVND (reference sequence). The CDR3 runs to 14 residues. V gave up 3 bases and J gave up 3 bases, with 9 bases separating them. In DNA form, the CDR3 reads TGTGCCAGTAGTATTGGGGGCAGTGGAAACACCATATATTTT. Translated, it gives CASSIGGSGNTIYF.

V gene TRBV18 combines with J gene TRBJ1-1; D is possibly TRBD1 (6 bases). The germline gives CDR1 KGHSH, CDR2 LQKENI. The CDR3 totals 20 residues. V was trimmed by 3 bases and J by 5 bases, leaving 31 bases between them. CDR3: CASSPRKWGGRISIKTEAFF. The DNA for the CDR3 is TGTGCCAGCTCACCCAGAAAATGGGGGGGGCGCATAAGTATCAAAACTGAAGCTTTCTTT.

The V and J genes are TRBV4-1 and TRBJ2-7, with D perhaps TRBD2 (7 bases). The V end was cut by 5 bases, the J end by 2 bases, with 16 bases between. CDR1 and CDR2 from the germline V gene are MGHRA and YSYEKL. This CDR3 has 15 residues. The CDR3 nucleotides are TGCGCCAGCAGCGACGGGGGGCTGGGAGCCTACGAGCAGTACTTC. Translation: CASSDGGLGAYEQYF.

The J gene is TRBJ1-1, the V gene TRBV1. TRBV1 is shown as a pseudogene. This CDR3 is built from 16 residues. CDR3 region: CTSSHPRDARNTEAFF. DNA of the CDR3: TGCACCAGCAGCCATCCTCGGGACGCAAGGAACACTGAAGCTTTCTTT.

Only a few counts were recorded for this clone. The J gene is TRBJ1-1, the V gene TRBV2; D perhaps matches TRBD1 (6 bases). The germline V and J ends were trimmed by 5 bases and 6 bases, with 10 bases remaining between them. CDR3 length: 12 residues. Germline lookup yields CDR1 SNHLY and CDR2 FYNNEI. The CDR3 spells CASSSDSPEAFF. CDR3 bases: TGTGCCAGCAGTTCGGACAGTCCTGAAGCTTTCTTT.

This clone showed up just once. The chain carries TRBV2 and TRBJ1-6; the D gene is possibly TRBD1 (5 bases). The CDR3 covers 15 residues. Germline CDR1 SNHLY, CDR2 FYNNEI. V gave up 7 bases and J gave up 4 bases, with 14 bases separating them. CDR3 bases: TGTGCCAGCACTGACGGAGCAGGGTATAATTCACCCCTCCACTTT. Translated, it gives CASTDGAGYNSPLHF. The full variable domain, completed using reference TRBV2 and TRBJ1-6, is EPEVTQTPSHQVTQMGQEVILRCVPISNHLYFYWYRQILGQKVEFLVSFYNNEISEKSEIFDDQFSVERPDGSNFTLKIRSTKLEDSAMYFCASTDGAGYNSPLHFGNGTRLTVT.

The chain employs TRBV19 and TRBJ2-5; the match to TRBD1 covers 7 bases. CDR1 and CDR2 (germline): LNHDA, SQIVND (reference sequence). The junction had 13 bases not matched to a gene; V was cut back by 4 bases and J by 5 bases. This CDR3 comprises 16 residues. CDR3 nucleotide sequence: TGTGCCAGTAGTAGAATTACAGGGGCGCCCTTGGAGACCCAGTACTTC. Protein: CASSRITGAPLETQYF.

The CDR3 nucleotides are TGTGCCAGCAGTCCCCCTGGGCTAGCAGGGGAGACCCAGTACTTC. Protein: CASSPPGLAGETQYF. The chain uses TRBV6-5 and TRBJ2-5; D could derive from TRBD1 or TRBD2 (5 bases each). The CDR3 is made up of 15 amino acids. CDR1 MNHEY and CDR2 SVGAGI come from the germline V gene. Trimming cost V 5 bases and J 5 bases, with 18 bases left between them.

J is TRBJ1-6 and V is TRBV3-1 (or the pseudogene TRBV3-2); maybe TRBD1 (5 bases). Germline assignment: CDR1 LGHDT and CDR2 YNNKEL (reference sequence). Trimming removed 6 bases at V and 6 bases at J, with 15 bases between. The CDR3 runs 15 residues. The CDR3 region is CASSQDNAINSPLHF. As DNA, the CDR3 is TGTGCCAGCAGTCAGGACAACGCCATTAATTCACCCCTCCACTTT.

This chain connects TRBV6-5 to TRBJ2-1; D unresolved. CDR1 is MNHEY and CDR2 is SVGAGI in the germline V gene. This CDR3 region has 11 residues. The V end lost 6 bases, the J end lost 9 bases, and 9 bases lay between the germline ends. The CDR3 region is CASSLPGEQFF. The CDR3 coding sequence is TGTGCCAGCAGCCTCCCCGGTGAGCAGTTCTTC.

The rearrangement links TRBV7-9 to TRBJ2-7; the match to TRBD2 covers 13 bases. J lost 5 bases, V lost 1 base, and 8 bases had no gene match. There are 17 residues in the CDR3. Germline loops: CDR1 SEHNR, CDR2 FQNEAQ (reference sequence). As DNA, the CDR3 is TGTGCCAGCAGCTTAGGAGGACTAGCGGGAGTCCCCCACGAGCAGTACTTC. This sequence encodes CASSLGGLAGVPHEQYF.